A single sample gave rise to the 7 T cell receptor beta chains below, sequenced in a study of T cells in Graves' hyperthyroidism and ophthalmopathy. Amplified TCR beta CDR3 regions came from RNA transcripts. With the HTBI primer set, the TCR CDR3 went through a first round of RT-PCR. A single record per CDR3 protein comes from TCRdb applying MiXCR to the multiplex PCR reads. The table lists under 350,000 distinct CDR3 sequences, about 20% of them singletons. The sample comprised blood. These receptors originate from a woman aged 45-59 years with Graves' hyperthyroidism.

The chain has TRBV3-1 and TRBJ2-3, with 8 positions matching TRBD2. CDR3 size: 15 residues. Per the germline V gene, CDR1 is LGHDT and CDR2 is YNNKEL (reference sequence). V shed 2 bases and J 6 bases; nucleotides not matched to a gene: 7. This chain's CDR3 is CASSQNGGGPDTQYF. In DNA, the CDR3 is TGTGCCAGCAGCCAAAACGGGGGGGGGCCGGATACGCAGTATTTT.

This clonotype was seen only a few times. This chain connects TRBV5-1 to TRBJ2-2; D ambiguous. This CDR3 contains 12 residues. The germline CDR1 and CDR2 sequences are SGHRS and YFSETQ. Trimming took off 4 bases at V and 6 bases at J, with 7 bases between the two ends. The CDR3 sequence is CASSQPAGELFF. The CDR3 nucleotides are TGCGCCAGCAGCCAGCCGGCCGGGGAGCTGTTTTTT.

The genes are TRBV19 and TRBJ1-6; 8 bases align to TRBD1. V shed 5 bases and J 11 bases; nucleotides not matched to a gene: 11. The CDR3 covers 15 residues. The germline CDR1 and CDR2 sequences are LNHDA and SQIVND (reference sequence). This chain's CDR3 is CASSARPGQEAPLHF. Written as DNA, the CDR3 is TGTGCCAGTAGTGCTCGGCCGGGACAGGAAGCACCCCTCCACTTT.

V gene TRBV30 combines with J gene TRBJ1-6; the D gene is possibly TRBD1 (5 bases). Germline-derived CDR1 and CDR2 are GTSNPN and SVGIG (reference sequence). Trimming stripped 1 base from V and 8 bases from J, with 9 bases between. The CDR3 has 13 amino acids. The CDR3, as DNA: TGTGCCTGGAGTGGGGGGACGGATTCACCCCTCCACTTT. It yields the protein CAWSGGTDSPLHF.

This rearrangement joins TRBV20-1 to TRBJ2-7; D perhaps matches TRBD1 (6 bases). CDR1 is DFQATT and CDR2 is SNEGSKA in the germline V gene (reference sequence). Trimming pared 3 bases from V and 7 bases from J, leaving 16 bases between. CDR3 length: 13 amino acids. The CDR3 DNA reads as TGCAGTGCTAGGAAGACAGGTTCTGGGGAGCAGTACGTC. This codes for CSARKTGSGEQYV.

The gene calls are TRBV6-1 and TRBJ1-2, with D unresolved. Trimming removed 0 bases from V and 8 bases from J, with 10 bases in between. CDR1 and CDR2 (germline): MNHNS, SASEGT. The CDR3 has 13 residues. The CDR3 DNA is TGTGCCAGCAGTGAAGCCCTTGTGGGGGGCTACACCTTC. Encoded protein: CASSEALVGGYTF.

The V gene is TRBV3-1, the J gene TRBJ1-2, with a weak D call TRBD1 (5 bases). Trimming stripped 4 bases from V and 11 bases from J, with 17 bases between. CDR3 length: 13 residues. CDR1 and CDR2 (germline): LGHDT, YNNKEL (reference sequence). The CDR3: CASSRSQGRPYTF. The CDR3 bases are TGTGCCAGCAGCCGATCGCAGGGCAGGCCTTACACCTTC.